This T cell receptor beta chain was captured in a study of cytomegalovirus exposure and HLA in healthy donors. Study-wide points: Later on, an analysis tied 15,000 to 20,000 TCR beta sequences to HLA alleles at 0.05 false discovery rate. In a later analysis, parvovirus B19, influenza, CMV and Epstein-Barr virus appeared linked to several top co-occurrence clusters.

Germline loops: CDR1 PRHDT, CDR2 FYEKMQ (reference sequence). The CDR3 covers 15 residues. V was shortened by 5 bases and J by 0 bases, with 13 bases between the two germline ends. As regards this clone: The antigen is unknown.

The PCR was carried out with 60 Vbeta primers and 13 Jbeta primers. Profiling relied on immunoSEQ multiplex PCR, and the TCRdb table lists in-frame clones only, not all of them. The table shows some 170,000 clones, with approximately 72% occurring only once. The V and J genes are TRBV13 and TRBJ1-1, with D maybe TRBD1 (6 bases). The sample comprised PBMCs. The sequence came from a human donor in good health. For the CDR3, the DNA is TGTGCCAGCAGCCCGGGAGGGGGTATGAACACTGAAGCTTTCTTT. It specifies CASSPGGGMNTEAFF. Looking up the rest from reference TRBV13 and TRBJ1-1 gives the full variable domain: AAGVIQSPRHLIKEKRETATLKCYPIPRHDTVYWYQQGPGQDPQFLISFYEKMQSDKGSIPDRFSAQQFSDYHSELNMSSLELGDSALYFCASSPGGGMNTEAFFGQGTRLTVV.